This TCR beta chain was profiled in a study of T cells expressing NK-cell markers. Study background: Obtained from sorted CD3+CD56+NKG2C+, CD3+CD56+NKG2C- and CD3+CD56-NKG2C+ T cells were the TCR beta repertoires. Seven HCMV-seropositive donors and one seronegative donor made up the eight sequenced donors. Findings and caveats of the study: The CD3+CD56-NKG2C+ fraction was also led by these clonotypes in several donors.

As for this clonotype: As yet, its antigen is unknown.

The CDR3 contains 15 residues. Looked up from germline, CDR1 is GTSNPN and CDR2 is SVGIG (reference sequence). Using the 5' RACE reads, TCRdb records one entry per CDR3 protein without DNA. The listing records about 150,000 distinct CDR3 sequences. The sequence derives from a woman in her fifties or sixties in good health. The sequencing input was blood T cells: a sorted CD56 or NKG2C T cell subset, CD4+ or CD8+ T cells, or bulk PBMC T cells (not recorded which). The chain couples TRBV30 to TRBJ2-3. CDR3 region: CAWSPPLDRTDTQYF.